This TCR beta chain came from a study of blood T cell repertoires in COVID-19. Profiled with immunoSEQ multiplex PCR; TCRdb holds only in-frame clones, not every one. There are 250,000 or so clones in the sample; about 87% occur only once, and about 3.1% lies in the top ten. V lost 2 bases, J lost 9 bases, and 9 bases lay in between. Germline CDR1 is SGDLS and CDR2 is YYNGEE. The CDR3 is 13 amino acids. Sequenced sample: PBMCs or T cells enriched from blood (not recorded which). The clonotype comes from a woman in her forties who had been exposed to COVID-19. This chain uses TRBV9 with TRBJ2-6; D possibly corresponds to TRBD2 (5 bases). CDR3 in amino acids: CASSVREGNVLTF. CDR3 sequence (DNA): TGTGCCAGCAGCGTCCGGGAAGGCAACGTCCTGACTTTC.